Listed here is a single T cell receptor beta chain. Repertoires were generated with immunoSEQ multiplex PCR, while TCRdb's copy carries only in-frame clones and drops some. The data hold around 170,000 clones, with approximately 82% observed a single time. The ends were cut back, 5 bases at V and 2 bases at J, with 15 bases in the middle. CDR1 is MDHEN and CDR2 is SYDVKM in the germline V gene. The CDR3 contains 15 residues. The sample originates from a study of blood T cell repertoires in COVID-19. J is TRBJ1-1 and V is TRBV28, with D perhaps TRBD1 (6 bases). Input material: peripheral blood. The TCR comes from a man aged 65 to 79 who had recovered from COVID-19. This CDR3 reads CASSIPPGANTEAFF. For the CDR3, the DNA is TGTGCCAGCAGTATCCCTCCAGGGGCCAACACTGAAGCTTTCTTT.